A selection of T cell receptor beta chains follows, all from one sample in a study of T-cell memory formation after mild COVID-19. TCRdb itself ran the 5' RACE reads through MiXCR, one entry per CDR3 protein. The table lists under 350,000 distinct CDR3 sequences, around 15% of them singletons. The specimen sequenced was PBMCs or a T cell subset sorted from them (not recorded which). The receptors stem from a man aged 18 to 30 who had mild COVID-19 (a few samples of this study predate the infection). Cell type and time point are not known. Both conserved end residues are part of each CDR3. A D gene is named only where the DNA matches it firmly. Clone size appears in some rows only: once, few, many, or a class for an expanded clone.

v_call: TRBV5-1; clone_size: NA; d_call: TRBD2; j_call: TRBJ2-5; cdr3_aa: CASSPGTSGGPWETQYF; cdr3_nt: TGCGCCAGCAGCCCGGGGACTAGCGGGGGCCCTTGGGAGACCCAGTACTTC
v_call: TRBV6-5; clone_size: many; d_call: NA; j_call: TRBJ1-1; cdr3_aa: CASSYSMNTEAFF; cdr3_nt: TGTGCCAGCAGTTACTCCATGAACACTGAAGCTTTCTTT
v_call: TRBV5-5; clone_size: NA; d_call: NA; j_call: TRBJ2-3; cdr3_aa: CASSHRGTTDTQYF; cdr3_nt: TGTGCCAGCAGCCACCGGGGTACCACAGATACGCAGTATTTT
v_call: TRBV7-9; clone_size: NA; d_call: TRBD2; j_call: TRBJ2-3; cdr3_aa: CASSSYREADTQYF; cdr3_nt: TGTGCCAGCAGCTCTTACCGGGAGGCAGATACGCAGTATTTT
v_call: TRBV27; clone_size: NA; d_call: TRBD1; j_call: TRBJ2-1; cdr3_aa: CASSPDRGYFYEQFF; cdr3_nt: TGTGCCAGCAGCCCGGACAGGGGGTATTTCTATGAGCAGTTCTTC
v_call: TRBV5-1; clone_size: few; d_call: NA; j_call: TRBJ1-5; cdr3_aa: CASSLDGNSNQPQHF; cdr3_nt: TGCGCCAGCAGCTTGGACGGAAATAGCAATCAGCCCCAGCATTTT
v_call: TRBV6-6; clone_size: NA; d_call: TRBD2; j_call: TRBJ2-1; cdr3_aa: CASSSWGGQFF; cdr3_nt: TGTGCCAGCAGTTCCTGGGGGGGGCAGTTCTTC
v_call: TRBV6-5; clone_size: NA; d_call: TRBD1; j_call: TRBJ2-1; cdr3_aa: CASIPGQGVGEQFF; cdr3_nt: TGTGCCAGCATCCCGGGACAGGGTGTCGGGGAGCAGTTCTTC
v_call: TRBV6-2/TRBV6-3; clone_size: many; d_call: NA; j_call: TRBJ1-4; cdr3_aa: CASSPRRRTAPEKLFF; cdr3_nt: TGTGCCAGCAGTCCAAGACGTCGGACAGCACCTGAAAAACTGTTTTTT
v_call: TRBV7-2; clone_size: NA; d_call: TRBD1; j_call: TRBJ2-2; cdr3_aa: CASSLFQGAAGELFF; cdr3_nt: TGTGCCAGCAGCTTATTCCAGGGGGCAGCCGGGGAGCTGTTTTTT
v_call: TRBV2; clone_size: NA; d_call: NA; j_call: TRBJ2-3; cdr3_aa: CSQGGFTDTQYF; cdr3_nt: TGTTCCCAGGGTGGATTCACAGATACGCAGTATTTT
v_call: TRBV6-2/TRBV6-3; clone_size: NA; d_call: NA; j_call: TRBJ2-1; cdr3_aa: CASRRTGRYNEQFF; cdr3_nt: TGTGCCAGCAGGAGAACAGGGCGGTACAATGAGCAGTTCTTC
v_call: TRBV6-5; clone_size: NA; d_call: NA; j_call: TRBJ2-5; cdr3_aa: CASSVLELSGTQYF; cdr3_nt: TGTGCCAGCAGTGTCTTGGAGCTTTCAGGGACCCAGTACTTC
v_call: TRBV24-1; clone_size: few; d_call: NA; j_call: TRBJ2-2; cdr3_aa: CASKGETGELFF; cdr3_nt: TGTGCCTCGAAGGGAGAGACCGGGGAGCTGTTTTTT
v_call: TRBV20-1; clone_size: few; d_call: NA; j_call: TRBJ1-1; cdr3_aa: CSARLDLNTEAFF; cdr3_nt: TGCAGTGCTAGACTGGACCTGAACACTGAAGCTTTCTTT
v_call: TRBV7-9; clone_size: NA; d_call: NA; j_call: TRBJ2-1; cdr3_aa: CASSLVPVSYNEQFF; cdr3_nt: TGTGCCAGCAGCTTAGTTCCAGTCTCCTACAATGAGCAGTTCTTC
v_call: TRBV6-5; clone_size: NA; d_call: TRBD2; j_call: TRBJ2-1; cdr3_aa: CASSKTSGGYEQFF; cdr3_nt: TGTGCCAGCAGTAAGACTAGCGGGGGTTATGAGCAGTTCTTC
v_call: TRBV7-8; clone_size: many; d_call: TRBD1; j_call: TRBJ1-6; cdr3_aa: CASSFRGKPPVHF; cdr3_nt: TGTGCCAGCAGCTTCAGGGGGAAGCCCCCCGTACACTTT
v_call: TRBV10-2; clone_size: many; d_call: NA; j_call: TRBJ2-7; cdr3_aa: CASQEPSGTFYEQYF; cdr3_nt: TGCGCCAGCCAAGAGCCCTCGGGGACCTTCTACGAGCAGTACTTC
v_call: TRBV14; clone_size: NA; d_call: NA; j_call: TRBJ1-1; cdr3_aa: CASSLLRNTEAFF; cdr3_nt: TGTGCCAGCAGCCTGCTGAGAAACACTGAAGCTTTCTTT
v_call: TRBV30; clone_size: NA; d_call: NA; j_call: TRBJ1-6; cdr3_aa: CAWSEPGANSPLHF; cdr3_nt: TGTGCCTGGAGTGAGCCAGGGGCCAATTCACCCCTCCACTTT
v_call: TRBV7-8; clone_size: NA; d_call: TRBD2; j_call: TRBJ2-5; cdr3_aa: CASSLGTSGGREETQYF; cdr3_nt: TGTGCCAGCAGCTTGGGGACTAGCGGGGGCCGGGAAGAGACCCAGTACTTC
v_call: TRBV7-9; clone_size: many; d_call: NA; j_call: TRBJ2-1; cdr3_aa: CASSLVGTPNQQFF; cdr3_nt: TGTGCCAGCAGCTTAGTGGGGACTCCCAACCAGCAGTTCTTC
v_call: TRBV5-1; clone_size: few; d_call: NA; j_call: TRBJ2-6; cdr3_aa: CASAANSGANVLTF; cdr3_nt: TGCGCCAGCGCCGCTAACTCTGGGGCCAACGTCCTGACTTTC
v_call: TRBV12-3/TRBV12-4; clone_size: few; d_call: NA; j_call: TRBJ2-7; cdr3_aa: CASRGFYEQYF; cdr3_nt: TGTGCCAGCAGGGGCTTCTACGAGCAGTACTTC
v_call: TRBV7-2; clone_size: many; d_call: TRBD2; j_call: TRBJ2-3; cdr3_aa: CASSLLAGGRKSTDTQYF; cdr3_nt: TGTGCCAGCAGCTTGTTAGCGGGGGGGCGAAAAAGCACAGATACGCAGTATTTT
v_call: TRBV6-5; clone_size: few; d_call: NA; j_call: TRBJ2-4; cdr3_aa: CASSTGIAKNIQYF; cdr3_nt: TGTGCCAGCAGCACAGGGATAGCCAAAAACATTCAGTACTTC
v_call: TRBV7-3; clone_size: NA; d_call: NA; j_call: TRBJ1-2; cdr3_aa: CASSEGPLGEGGYTF; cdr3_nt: TGTGCCAGCAGCGAGGGACCCCTGGGAGAGGGTGGCTACACCTTC
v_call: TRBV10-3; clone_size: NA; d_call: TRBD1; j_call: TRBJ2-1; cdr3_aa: CAITSGQGDEQFF; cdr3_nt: TGTGCCATCACCTCCGGGCAGGGGGATGAGCAGTTCTTC
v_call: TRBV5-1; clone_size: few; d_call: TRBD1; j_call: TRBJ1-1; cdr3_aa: CASSRRTGQNTEAFF; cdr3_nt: TGCGCCAGCAGCCGAAGGACAGGGCAGAACACTGAAGCTTTCTTT
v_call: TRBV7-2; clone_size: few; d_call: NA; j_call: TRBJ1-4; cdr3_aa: CASSGYRDPGEKLFF; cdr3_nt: TGTGCCAGCAGCGGCTACCGGGACCCAGGGGAAAAACTGTTTTTT
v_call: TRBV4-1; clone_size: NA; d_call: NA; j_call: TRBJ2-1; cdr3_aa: CASSRDRAGTYNEQFF; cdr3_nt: TGCGCCAGCAGTCGTGACAGGGCGGGAACCTACAATGAGCAGTTCTTC
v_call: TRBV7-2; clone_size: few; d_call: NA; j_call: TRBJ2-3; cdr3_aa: CASSLAAVLTDTQYF; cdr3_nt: TGTGCCAGCAGCTTAGCGGCAGTCCTCACAGATACGCAGTATTTT
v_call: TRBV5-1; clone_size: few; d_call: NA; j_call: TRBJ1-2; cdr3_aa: CASSLGRGEHGYTF; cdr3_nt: TGCGCCAGCAGCTTGGGGCGGGGAGAGCATGGCTACACCTTC
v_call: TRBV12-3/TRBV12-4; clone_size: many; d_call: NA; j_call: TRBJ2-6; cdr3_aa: CASSSPGSSGANVLTF; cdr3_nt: TGTGCCAGCAGTTCCCCCGGGAGCTCTGGGGCCAACGTCCTGACTTTC
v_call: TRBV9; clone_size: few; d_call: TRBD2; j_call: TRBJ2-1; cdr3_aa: CASSVVSGGPTNEQFF; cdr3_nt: TGTGCCAGCAGCGTAGTGTCGGGGGGGCCGACTAATGAGCAGTTCTTC
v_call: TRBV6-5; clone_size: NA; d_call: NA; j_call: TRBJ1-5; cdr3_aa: CASSYGINQPQHF; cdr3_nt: TGTGCCAGCAGTTACGGGATCAATCAGCCCCAGCATTTT
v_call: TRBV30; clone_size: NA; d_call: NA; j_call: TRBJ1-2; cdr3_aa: CAWSRDNYGYTF; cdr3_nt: TGTGCCTGGAGTAGGGATAACTATGGCTACACCTTC
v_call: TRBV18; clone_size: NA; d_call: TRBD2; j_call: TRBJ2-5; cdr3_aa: CASSPFGGREETQYF; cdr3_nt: TGTGCCAGCTCCCCCTTCGGGGGGAGAGAAGAGACCCAGTACTTC
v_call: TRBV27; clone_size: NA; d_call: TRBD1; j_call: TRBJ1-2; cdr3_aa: CASSSGTGAMNYGYTF; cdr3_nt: TGTGCCAGCAGTTCAGGGACAGGGGCAATGAACTATGGCTACACCTTC
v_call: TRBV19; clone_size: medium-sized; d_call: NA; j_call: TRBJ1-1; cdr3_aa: CASRSAGPYTEAFF; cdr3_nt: TGTGCCAGTAGGAGTGCTGGGCCCTACACTGAAGCTTTCTTT
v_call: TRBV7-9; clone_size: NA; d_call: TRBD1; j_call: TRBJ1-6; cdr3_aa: CASSKTQGAESPLHF; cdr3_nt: TGTGCCAGCAGTAAGACCCAGGGGGCTGAATCACCCCTCCACTTT
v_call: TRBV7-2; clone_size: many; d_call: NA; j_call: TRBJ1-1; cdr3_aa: CASSSYTEAFF; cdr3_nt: TGTGCCAGCAGCTCCTACACTGAAGCTTTCTTT
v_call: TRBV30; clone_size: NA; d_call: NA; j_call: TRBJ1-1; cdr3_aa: CAWSVSPMNTEAFF; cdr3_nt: TGTGCCTGGAGTGTGTCTCCTATGAACACTGAAGCTTTCTTT
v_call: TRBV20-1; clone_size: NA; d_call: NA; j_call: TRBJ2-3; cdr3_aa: CSASWGGSTDTQYF; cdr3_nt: TGCAGTGCTAGCTGGGGGGGCAGCACAGATACGCAGTATTTT